Listed below are T cell receptor beta chains from one sample, sequenced in a study of blood T cell repertoires in COVID-19. The table came from immunoSEQ multiplex PCR; TCRdb's copy has only in-frame clones and leaves some out. The table records 150,000 to 200,000 clones, roughly 81% of them present only once. The sequenced sample consisted of peripheral blood. Receptors originate from a woman over 75 with COVID-19, enrolled during active disease. CDR3s include the opening cysteine and the closing phenylalanine or tryptophan. D genes are given only for firm matches. Some rows have no size entry. The others give once, few or many, or a class for an expanded clone.

d_call	v_call	j_call	clone_size	cdr3_nt	cdr3_aa
TRBD2	TRBV10-3	TRBJ2-7	.	TGTGCCATCAGAGGACTAGCGGGAGGGAGGTACGAGCAGTACTTC	CAIRGLAGGRYEQYF
TRBD2	TRBV5-1	TRBJ2-2	.	TGCGCCAGCAGTTGGACCGGGACTAGCGGGGGACAGAACACCGGGGAGCTGTTTTTT	CASSWTGTSGGQNTGELFF
.	TRBV7-2	TRBJ1-2	.	TGTGCCAGCAGCTTAGCGGCGGCAGGGGAGGGCTACACCTTC	CASSLAAAGEGYTF
TRBD2	TRBV4-1	TRBJ2-7	.	TGCGCCAGCAGCCCAGATGCAGGGACTAGCGGCTACGAGCAGTACTTC	CASSPDAGTSGYEQYF
.	TRBV6-1	TRBJ1-5	.	TGTGCCAGCAGTGAACCAGGTCAGCCCCAGCATTTT	CASSEPGQPQHF
TRBD1	TRBV19	TRBJ2-2	.	TGTGCCAGTAGGTCCCAGGGGGCAGGTTTATATTTGGTCACCGGGGAGCTGTTTTTT	CASRSQGAGLYLVTGELFF
.	TRBV6-6	TRBJ1-2	few	TGTGCCAGCAGTTTGATAGATACTAACTATGGCTACACCTTC	CASSLIDTNYGYTF
TRBD2	TRBV30	TRBJ2-1	.	TGTGCCTGGAGTGTACTGGCGGGGGACTACAATGAGCAGTTCTTC	CAWSVLAGDYNEQFF
TRBD2	TRBV27	TRBJ2-1	.	TGTGCCAGTGTTCGGGCTAGCGGGATGGGCAATGAGCAGTTCTTC	CASVRASGMGNEQFF
.	TRBV30	TRBJ1-4	.	TGTGCCTGGAGGTCGACAGGCTTTAATGAAAAACTGTTTTTT	CAWRSTGFNEKLFF
.	TRBV7-6	TRBJ2-7	.	TGTGCCAGCAGCTTAGTATGGGAGGGGGACGAGCAGTACTTC	CASSLVWEGDEQYF
TRBD2	TRBV7-8	TRBJ2-7	.	TGTGCCAGCAGCTTAATTCTAGCGGAGACCTACGAGCAGTACTTC	CASSLILAETYEQYF
.	TRBV28	TRBJ1-1	.	TGTGCCGGCCCCGGGAGGCAGTTATCTTTCTTT	CAGPGRQLSFF
.	TRBV9	TRBJ1-2	few	TGTGCCAGCAGCGTAGACAGCCAACCCAACTATGGCTACACCTTC	CASSVDSQPNYGYTF
.	TRBV29-1	TRBJ2-1	.	TGCAGCGTTCTTAGCGGCGGAAGGGGTGAGCAGTTCTTC	CSVLSGGRGEQFF
.	TRBV24-1	TRBJ1-4	.	TGTGCCACCAGTGATTCCAGGGCAACTAATGAAAAACTGTTTTTT	CATSDSRATNEKLFF
.	TRBV7-8	TRBJ2-7	.	TGTGCCAGCAGCATACTCGCCGGGGGTTTTACCTACGAGCAGTACTTC	CASSILAGGFTYEQYF
TRBD2	TRBV14	TRBJ2-5	.	TGTGCCAGCAGCCTCCTGCGGGGGGAGGAAGAGACCCAGTACTTC	CASSLLRGEEETQYF
.	TRBV6-2/TRBV6-3	TRBJ1-3	.	TGTGCCAGCAGTTACGGGCCAACTGGAAACACCATATATTTT	CASSYGPTGNTIYF
.	TRBV5-1	TRBJ2-1	.	TGCGCCAGCAGCATCTGGCAGGGTAGGGATGAGCAGTTCTTC	CASSIWQGRDEQFF
TRBD1	TRBV5-1	TRBJ1-2	once	TGCGCCAGCAGGCCCATTACAGGGGGCTATGGCTACACCTTC	CASRPITGGYGYTF
.	TRBV11-2	TRBJ2-7	.	TGTGCCAGCAGCTTTACTACAGGGAACTACGAGCAGTACTTC	CASSFTTGNYEQYF
TRBD2	TRBV4-1	TRBJ2-1	.	TGCGCCAGCAGCCAAGACCCCTCGACTAGCGGGGGAGACAATGAGCAGTTCTTC	CASSQDPSTSGGDNEQFF
.	TRBV2	TRBJ2-7	.	TGTGCCAGCAGTGGAGGTGGGCGGGTGGCCTACGAGCAGTACTTC	CASSGGGRVAYEQYF
.	TRBV5-1	TRBJ2-7	.	TGCGCCAGCAGCCCCTACGTTGAGAGGGAGCAGTACTTC	CASSPYVEREQYF
TRBD1	TRBV7-9	TRBJ1-1	.	TGTGCCAGCAGCCGGACAGGGGGGGCGTCCCATGAAGCTTTCTTT	CASSRTGGASHEAFF
.	TRBV19	TRBJ1-2	few	TGTGCCAGTAGTCCTCTACCTATTACGAGCTATGGCTACACCTTC	CASSPLPITSYGYTF
.	TRBV7-8	TRBJ1-2	.	TGTGCCAGCAGCTTAGTCGGGACACGAACCTTCTCCCCCAACTATGGCTACACCTTC	CASSLVGTRTFSPNYGYTF
.	TRBV2	TRBJ2-7	.	TGTGCCAGCAGTCGGCTAGCGACTACCTCCTACGAGCAGTACTTC	CASSRLATTSYEQYF
TRBD2	TRBV2	TRBJ2-2	.	TGTGCCAGCAGTGAATACCAGACTAGCGTTCCCGGGGAGCTGTTTTTT	CASSEYQTSVPGELFF
TRBD2	TRBV28	TRBJ2-1	.	TGTGCCAGCACCCCCTCGGGGGGGGGTGAGCAGTTCTTC	CASTPSGGGEQFF
.	TRBV21-1	TRBJ2-5	.	TGTGCCAGCAGCAAAGGCACGGGGGGGCTAGAGACCCAGTACTTC	CASSKGTGGLETQYF
.	TRBV5-5	TRBJ1-6	.	TGTGCCAGCAGCTTGAACGGGGTTTTGGAAAATTCACCCCTCCACTTT	CASSLNGVLENSPLHF
.	TRBV7-2	TRBJ2-1	.	TGTGCCAGCAGCCAACAGGGGGGGACCAGCTCCTACAATGAGCAGTTCTTC	CASSQQGGTSSYNEQFF
TRBD2	TRBV10-3	TRBJ2-1	.	TGTGCCATCAGTGAGGGCGAACTAGCGGGAGTACTACCCTACAATGAGCAGTTCTTC	CAISEGELAGVLPYNEQFF
.	TRBV30	TRBJ1-2	.	TGTGCCTGGAAGGGGGACACCTATGGCTACACCTTC	CAWKGDTYGYTF
.	TRBV19	TRBJ1-2	.	TGTGCCAGTAGTTCAACAGGCCTAAGGGGCTACACCTTC	CASSSTGLRGYTF
.	TRBV19	TRBJ2-3	.	TGTGCCAGTAGTATAATAACCGGGGAGGATACGCAGTATTTT	CASSIITGEDTQYF
.	TRBV7-2	TRBJ2-7	few	TGTGCCAGCAGCTTACCAGGGGAGGGGGAGCAGTACTTC	CASSLPGEGEQYF
TRBD1	TRBV14	TRBJ1-6	.	TGTGCCAGCAGCCAATTGACAGGGGAGGTTAATTCACCCCTCCACTTT	CASSQLTGEVNSPLHF
TRBD2	TRBV19	TRBJ2-1	.	TGTGCCAGTAGTATCCCTAGCGGGAGAAGGGACAATGAGCAGTTCTTC	CASSIPSGRRDNEQFF
.	TRBV6-1	TRBJ2-5	.	TGTGCCAGCAGTGAGATGGGGGCGCGGAAGACCCAGTACTTC	CASSEMGARKTQYF
.	TRBV28	TRBJ1-6	.	TGTGCCAGCAGTTCTTGGAGGGATTCTAATTCACCCCTCCACTTT	CASSSWRDSNSPLHF
TRBD2	TRBV9	TRBJ2-7	.	TGTGCCAGCAGCTTCACTAGCGAGTCCTACGAGCAGTACTTC	CASSFTSESYEQYF
TRBD2	TRBV28	TRBJ2-1	.	TGTGCCAGCAGTTTAACTAGCGGGCTTAAGGATGAGCAGTTCTTC	CASSLTSGLKDEQFF
TRBD1	TRBV7-3	TRBJ2-7	.	TGTGCCAGCAGCCCAAACCACCCCGGACAGGTTAAGGTACCCTTTCCTTGCGAGCAGTACTTC	CASSPNHPGQVKVPFPCEQYF
.	TRBV14	TRBJ2-7	.	TGTGCCAGCAGCTACAAAACAGGGAGGGGGCAGTACTTC	CASSYKTGRGQYF
.	TRBV5-6	TRBJ1-3	.	TGTGCCAGCAGCAGAGGTGTAGGAAACACCATATATTTT	CASSRGVGNTIYF
.	TRBV2	TRBJ1-1	.	TGTGCCAGCAGTGACGAGGTGAACACTGAAGCTTTCTTT	CASSDEVNTEAFF
.	TRBV7-7	TRBJ2-5	.	TGTGCCAGCAGCTTAGATCCAGGGCCACAAGAGACCCAGTACTTC	CASSLDPGPQETQYF
TRBD2	TRBV4-3	TRBJ2-1	.	TGCGCCAGCAGCCAAGATGTAGCGGGGGGGTACAATGAGCAGTTCTTC	CASSQDVAGGYNEQFF
TRBD1	TRBV5-4	TRBJ2-7	.	TGTGCCAGCAGCCCCGTCCGAGGGACAGGGAAGAACGAGCAGTACTTC	CASSPVRGTGKNEQYF
TRBD1	TRBV5-1	TRBJ1-2	few	TGCGCCAGCAGCTCCGACAGGGATACTAACTATGGCTACACCTTC	CASSSDRDTNYGYTF
TRBD1	TRBV9	TRBJ2-1	.	TGTGCCAGCAGCGTAGAAACAGGGGACAATGAGCAGTTCTTC	CASSVETGDNEQFF
.	TRBV29-1	TRBJ2-2	.	TGCAGCGTTGCACAGACGAACACCGGGGAGCTGTTTTTT	CSVAQTNTGELFF
.	TRBV6-6	TRBJ1-2	many	TGTGCCAGCAGTTACTCTTTAGGGGGGGGCGGAGGCTACACCTTC	CASSYSLGGGGGYTF
TRBD2	TRBV5-1	TRBJ2-1	.	TGCGCCAGCAGCCCTACTAGCGGGTCCTACAATGAGCAGTTCTTC	CASSPTSGSYNEQFF
TRBD2	TRBV10-3	TRBJ2-2	.	TGTGCCATCAGTGTCGGACTAGCGGGCCCGGGGACCGGGGAGCTGTTTTTT	CAISVGLAGPGTGELFF
.	TRBV5-4	TRBJ2-1	.	TGTGCCAGCAGCTTGGGAACGGGAGCGTTGAATGAGCAGTTCTTC	CASSLGTGALNEQFF